This TCR beta chain emerged from a study of glioma-infiltrating T cells. The iRepertoire nested amplicon-rescue multiplex PCR amplified TCR alpha and beta CDR3s from RNA. MiXCR was run by TCRdb on the multiplex PCR reads, yielding one entry per CDR3 protein. This sample carries some 150,000 distinct CDR3 sequences, roughly two fifths of them seen once, and the ten largest clones take around 18%. Sequenced material: glioma tissue, nonneoplastic brain tissue, or PBMCs (not recorded which). This TCR was sampled from a human donor with low-grade glioma or glioblastoma, undergoing nonglioma brain surgery, or in good health (not recorded which).

The CDR3 DNA sequence: TGTGCCAGCTCACAGGGACAATTTTCCACTGAAGCTTTCTTT. Translating gives CASSQGQFSTEAFF. V is TRBV18 and J is TRBJ1-1, with a tentative D call TRBD1 (6 bases). V dropped 4 bases and J dropped 4 bases, with 13 bases sitting between them. CDR3 length equals 14 residues. Germline values: CDR1 KGHSH, CDR2 LQKENI.